The source of this T cell receptor beta chain is a study of early T cells in non-severe SARS-CoV-2 infection. Findings and caveats of the study: Sequences matched to VDJdb favored anti-spike CD8 responses, while private and CD4 specificities were missed.

The CDR3 is made up of 14 amino acids. V dropped 6 bases and J dropped 5; count of bases not matched to a gene: 8. Comments on this clonotype: Its antigen is not identified.

TCRdb fed the 5' RACE reads into MiXCR, producing one record per CDR3 protein. The sample lists around 94,000 distinct CDR3 sequences, roughly 13% occurring once. The material sequenced was whole blood. The rearrangement joins TRBV12-3 or TRBV12-4 to TRBJ2-7, with 9 bases aligning to TRBD1. The receptor's source is an adult who was a healthcare worker with PCR-confirmed SARS-CoV-2 infection or an uninfected control (not recorded which). The CDR3 sequence: CASRPGTGLDEQYF. The CDR3 DNA reads TGTGCCAGCAGACCAGGGACAGGGCTCGACGAGCAGTACTTC.